Sequencing of this TCR beta chain was carried out in a study of blood T cell repertoires in COVID-19. Study at large: Samples of COVID-19 (acute and convalescent) were obtained from the United States, Italy and Spain. PBMCs, B-cell-depleted T cells, or T cells provided the cDNA or gDNA that made up the material.

In the authors' workflow: Cell counts per sample came from amplifying reference gene primers. Clones were read by immunoSEQ multiplex PCR, and TCRdb kept only the in-frame ones, dropping some. Clone size and the V and J calls come from that table; the DNA yielded D and trimming. The sample lists 70,000 or so clones; 90% to 95% were seen once. The sample comprised peripheral blood. This receptor was taken from a human donor in a cohort sampled during active COVID-19.

The CDR3 DNA reads TGTGCCAGCAGTTATCCGGCGTCGGGGACAGGGAGCGAAAAACTGTTTTTT. It codes for CASSYPASGTGSEKLFF. J is TRBJ1-4 and V is TRBV6-2 or TRBV6-3; 9 bases are shared with TRBD1. This CDR3 is 17 amino acids long. CDR1 MNHEY and CDR2 SVGEGT come from the germline V gene. Trimming at V came to 3 bases and at J to 8 bases, leaving 13 bases not matched to a gene.